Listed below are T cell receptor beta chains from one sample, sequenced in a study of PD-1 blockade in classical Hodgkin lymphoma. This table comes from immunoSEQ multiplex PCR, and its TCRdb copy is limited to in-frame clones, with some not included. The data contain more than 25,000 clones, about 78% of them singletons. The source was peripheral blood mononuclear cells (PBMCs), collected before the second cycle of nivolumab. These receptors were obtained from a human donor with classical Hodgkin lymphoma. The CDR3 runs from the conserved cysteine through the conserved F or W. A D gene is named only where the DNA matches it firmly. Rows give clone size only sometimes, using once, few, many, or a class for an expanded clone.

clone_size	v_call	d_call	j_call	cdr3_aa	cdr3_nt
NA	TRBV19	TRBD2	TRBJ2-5	CATRSGGVETQYF	TGTGCCACCCGGTCGGGGGGGGTAGAGACCCAGTACTTC
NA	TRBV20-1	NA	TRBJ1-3	CSARESYTIYF	TGCAGTGCTAGAGAAAGCTACACCATATATTTT
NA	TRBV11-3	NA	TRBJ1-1	CASSLNAPGGTEAFF	TGTGCCAGCAGCTTGAACGCCCCCGGGGGCACTGAAGCTTTCTTT
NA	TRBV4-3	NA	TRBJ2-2	CASRKQGAGELFF	TGCGCCAGCAGAAAACAGGGAGCCGGGGAGCTGTTTTTT
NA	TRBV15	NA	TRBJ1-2	CATSRVGGVGYTF	TGTGCCACCAGCAGAGTGGGAGGGGTTGGCTACACCTTC
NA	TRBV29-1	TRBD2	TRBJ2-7	CSVGKAGGSYEQYF	TGCAGCGTTGGTAAAGCGGGGGGTTCCTACGAGCAGTACTTC
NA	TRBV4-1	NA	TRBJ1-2	CASSQGDGYGYTF	TGCGCCAGCAGCCAAGGGGACGGCTATGGCTACACCTTC
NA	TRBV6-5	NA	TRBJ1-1	CASTAQLNTEAFF	TGTGCCAGCACCGCTCAACTGAACACTGAAGCTTTCTTT
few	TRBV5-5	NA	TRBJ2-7	CASSLVSGEGEQYF	TGTGCCAGCAGCTTGGTGTCAGGGGAGGGCGAGCAGTACTTC
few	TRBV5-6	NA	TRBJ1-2	CASSLVMVINYGYTF	TGTGCCAGCAGCTTGGTAATGGTGATTAACTATGGCTACACCTTC
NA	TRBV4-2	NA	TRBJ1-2	CASSQDRAGPGGYTF	TGTGCCAGCAGCCAAGATCGGGCCGGTCCGGGGGGCTACACCTTC
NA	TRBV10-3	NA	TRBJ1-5	CAISTQQGVGQPQHF	TGTGCCATCAGTACCCAACAGGGAGTCGGTCAGCCCCAGCATTTT
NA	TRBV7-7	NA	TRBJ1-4	CASSPGEVGEKLFF	TGTGCCAGCTCCCCAGGGGAAGTAGGCGAAAAACTGTTTTTT
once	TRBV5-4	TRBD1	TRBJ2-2	CASSLGRTGDNGELFF	TGTGCCAGCAGCTTGGGAAGGACAGGGGATAACGGGGAGCTGTTTTTT
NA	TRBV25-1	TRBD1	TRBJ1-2	CASSADQGGVVYGYTF	TGTGCCAGCAGTGCAGATCAGGGGGGGGTCGTTTATGGCTACACCTTC
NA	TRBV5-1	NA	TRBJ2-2	CASSGGAGAFGGELFF	TGCGCCAGCAGCGGGGGGGCGGGGGCCTTCGGCGGGGAGCTGTTTTTT
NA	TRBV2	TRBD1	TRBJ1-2	CASRRDSTNYGYTF	TGTGCCAGCAGGAGGGACAGTACTAACTATGGCTACACCTTC
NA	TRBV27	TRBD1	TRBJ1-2	CASSRRVDRGLANYGYTF	TGTGCCAGCAGCCGACGGGTGGACAGGGGTCTAGCTAACTATGGCTACACCTTC
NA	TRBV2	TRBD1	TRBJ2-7	CASRPGQGFAGFYEQYF	TGTGCCAGCAGGCCGGGACAGGGGTTTGCGGGCTTCTACGAGCAGTACTTC
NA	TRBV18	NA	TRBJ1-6	CASSRGAGSSSYNSPLHF	TGTGCCAGCTCACGCGGCGCAGGGTCTAGCTCCTATAATTCACCCCTCCACTTT
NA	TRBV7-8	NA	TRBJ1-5	CASSLVRVGNQPQHF	TGTGCCAGCAGCTTAGTTAGGGTTGGAAATCAGCCCCAGCATTTT
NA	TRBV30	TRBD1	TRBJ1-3	CAWKPPTQGALGNTIYF	TGTGCCTGGAAGCCACCTACTCAGGGGGCGCTTGGAAACACCATATATTTT
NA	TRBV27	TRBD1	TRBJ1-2	CASSSDRGGGYTF	TGTGCCAGCAGTTCCGACAGGGGTGGTGGCTACACCTTC
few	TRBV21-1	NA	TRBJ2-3	CASSPLGLNGSTDTQYF	TGTGCCAGCAGCCCCCTCGGACTTAACGGCTCCACAGATACGCAGTATTTT
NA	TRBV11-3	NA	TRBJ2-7	CASSLAFGPGEQYF	TGTGCCAGCAGCTTGGCTTTCGGACCAGGCGAGCAGTACTTC
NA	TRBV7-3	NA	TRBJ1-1	CASSPSVVNTEAFF	TGTGCCAGCAGCCCCTCCGTGGTGAACACTGAAGCTTTCTTT
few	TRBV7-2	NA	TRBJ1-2	CASSLGGDSYGYTF	TGTGCCAGCAGCTTAGGAGGGGATAGCTATGGCTACACCTTC
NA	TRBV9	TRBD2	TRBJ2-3	CASSAVAGVRDTQYF	TGTGCCAGCAGCGCCGTAGCGGGGGTGCGGGATACGCAGTATTTT
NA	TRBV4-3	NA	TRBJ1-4	CASSRVGEKLFF	TGCGCCAGCAGCAGGGTTGGGGAAAAACTGTTTTTT
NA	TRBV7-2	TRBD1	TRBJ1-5	CASSFRTGGRQPQHF	TGTGCCAGCAGCTTCCGGACAGGGGGTCGTCAGCCCCAGCATTTT
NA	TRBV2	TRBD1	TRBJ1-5	CASRTGGNQPQHF	TGTGCCAGCAGAACAGGGGGCAATCAGCCCCAGCATTTT
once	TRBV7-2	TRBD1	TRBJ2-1	CASSLEGQFTIQQFF	TGTGCCAGCAGCTTAGAGGGACAGTTTACAATTCAGCAGTTCTTC
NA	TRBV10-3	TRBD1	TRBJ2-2	CAISVGQANTGELFF	TGTGCCATCAGTGTAGGACAGGCGAACACCGGGGAGCTGTTTTTT
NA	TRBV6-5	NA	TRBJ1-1	CASSLQSPTEAFF	TGTGCCAGCAGTTTACAATCTCCCACTGAAGCTTTCTTT
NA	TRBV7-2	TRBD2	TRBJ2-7	CASSSGLAVYEQYF	TGTGCCAGCAGCTCAGGACTAGCGGTCTACGAGCAGTACTTC
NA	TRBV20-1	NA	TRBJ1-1	CSAGRGTEAFF	TGCAGTGCTGGCAGGGGCACTGAAGCTTTCTTT
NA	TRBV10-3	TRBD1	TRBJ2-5	CATRQGAETQYF	TGTGCCACCAGACAGGGGGCGGAGACCCAGTACTTC
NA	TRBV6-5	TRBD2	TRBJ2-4	CASSYSTSRAKNIQYF	TGTGCCAGCAGTTACTCGACTAGCCGCGCCAAAAACATTCAGTACTTC
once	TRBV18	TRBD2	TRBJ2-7	CASSPGGAIEQYF	TGTGCCAGCTCACCCGGGGGGGCGATCGAGCAGTACTTC
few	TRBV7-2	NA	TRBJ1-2	CASSPGLYGYTF	TGTGCCAGCAGCCCCGGACTCTATGGCTACACCTTC
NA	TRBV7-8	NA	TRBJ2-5	CASSLLVEKETQYF	TGTGCCAGCAGCTTGCTAGTAGAAAAAGAGACCCAGTACTTC
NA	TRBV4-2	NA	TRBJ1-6	CASSQDGTGTNSPLHF	TGTGCCAGCAGCCAGGATGGAACCGGAACAAATTCACCCCTCCACTTT
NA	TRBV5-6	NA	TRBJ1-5	CASSFSAGAFNQPQHF	TGTGCCAGCAGCTTCTCGGCAGGGGCCTTCAATCAGCCCCAGCATTTT
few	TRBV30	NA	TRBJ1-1	CAWSVSGQGNTEAFF	TGTGCCTGGAGTGTTTCAGGGCAGGGGAACACTGAAGCTTTCTTT
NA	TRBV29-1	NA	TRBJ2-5	CSVEGGGETQYF	TGCAGCGTTGAGGGGGGCGGAGAGACCCAGTACTTC
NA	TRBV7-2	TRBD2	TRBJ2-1	CASSLPGSGAYNEQFF	TGTGCCAGCAGCCTGCCCGGTAGCGGGGCGTACAATGAGCAGTTCTTC
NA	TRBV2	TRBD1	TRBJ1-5	CASTPRQGNQPQHF	TGTGCCAGCACGCCACGACAGGGGAATCAGCCCCAGCATTTT
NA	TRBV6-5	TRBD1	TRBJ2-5	CASKGTGGETQYF	TGTGCCAGCAAGGGAACAGGGGGTGAGACCCAGTACTTC
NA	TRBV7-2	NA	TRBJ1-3	CASSFKSSGNTIYF	TGTGCCAGCAGCTTTAAGAGTTCCGGAAACACCATATATTTT
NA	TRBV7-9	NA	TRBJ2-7	CASSSYEQYF	TGTGCCAGCTCGTCCTACGAGCAGTACTTC
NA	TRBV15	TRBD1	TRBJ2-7	CATRNGQGFGEQYF	TGTGCCACCAGGAACGGACAGGGCTTTGGAGAGCAGTACTTC
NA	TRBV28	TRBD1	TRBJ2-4	CATYAGTGQNIQYF	TGTGCCACCTACGCCGGGACAGGACAAAACATTCAGTACTTC
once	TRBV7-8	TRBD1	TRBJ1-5	CASSPSGTEIYSNQPQHF	TGTGCCAGCAGCCCTTCTGGGACAGAGATTTATAGCAATCAGCCCCAGCATTTT
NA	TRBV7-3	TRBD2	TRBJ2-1	CASSRASGGQNEQFF	TGTGCCAGCAGCCGAGCTAGCGGGGGGCAGAATGAGCAGTTCTTC
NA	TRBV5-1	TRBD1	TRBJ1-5	CASSLGQGARGNQPQHF	TGCGCCAGCAGCCTCGGACAGGGGGCGCGGGGCAATCAGCCCCAGCATTTT
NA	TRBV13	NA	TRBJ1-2	CASSLRGGENYGYTF	TGTGCCAGCAGCTTAAGAGGGGGGGAGAACTATGGCTACACCTTC
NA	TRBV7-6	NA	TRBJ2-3	CASRQLGGGGTDTQYF	TGTGCCAGCAGACAATTAGGAGGGGGCGGCACAGATACGCAGTATTTT